Listed here is a single T cell receptor beta chain. This sample was included in a study of early T cells in non-severe SARS-CoV-2 infection. The CDR3 has 14 amino acids. V lost 3 bases to trimming and J lost 10 bases, with 18 bases between them. CDR1 is SEHNR, CDR2 FQNEAQ, per germline (reference sequence). TCRdb reprocessed the 5' RACE reads with MiXCR, giving one entry per CDR3 protein. The repertoire holds approximately 57,000 distinct CDR3 sequences, with around 12% as singletons. The chain combines TRBV7-9 with TRBJ2-5, with D perhaps TRBD2 (7 bases). The clonotype originates from an adult who was a healthcare worker with PCR-confirmed SARS-CoV-2 infection or an uninfected control (not recorded which). The sequenced sample was whole blood. CDR3 sequence reads: CASSFSSGQGNQYF. The CDR3 DNA reads TGTGCCAGCAGCTTTTCTAGCGGCCAGGGGAACCAGTACTTC.